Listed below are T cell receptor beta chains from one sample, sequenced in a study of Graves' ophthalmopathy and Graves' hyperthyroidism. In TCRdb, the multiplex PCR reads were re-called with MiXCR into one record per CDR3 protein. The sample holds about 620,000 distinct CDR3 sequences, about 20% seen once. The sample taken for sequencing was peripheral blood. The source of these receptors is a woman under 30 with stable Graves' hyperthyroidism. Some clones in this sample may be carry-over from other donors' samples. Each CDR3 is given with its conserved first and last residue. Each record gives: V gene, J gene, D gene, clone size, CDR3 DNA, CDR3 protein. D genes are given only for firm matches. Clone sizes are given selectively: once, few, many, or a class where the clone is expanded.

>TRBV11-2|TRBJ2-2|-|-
TGTGCCAGCAGCTCCGGACAATGGAACACCGGGGAGCTGTTTTTT
CASSSGQWNTGELFF
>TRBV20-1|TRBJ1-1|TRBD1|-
TGCAGTACGCCGGGACAGCCTTTCACTGAAGCTTTCTTT
CSTPGQPFTEAFF
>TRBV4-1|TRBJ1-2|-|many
TGCGCCAGCAGCCAAGATCGGGGGGACTATGGCTACACCTTC
CASSQDRGDYGYTF
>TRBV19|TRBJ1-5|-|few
TGTGCCAGTAGACCCGACAGCCCAATCGTGGGCAATCAGCCCCAGCATTTT
CASRPDSPIVGNQPQHF
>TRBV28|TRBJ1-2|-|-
TGTGCCAGCAGTGAAGGGACCTTGAACTATGGCTACACCTTC
CASSEGTLNYGYTF
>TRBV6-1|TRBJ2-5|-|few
TGTGCCAGCAGTGCCGGACTGGTCACCCAAGAGACCCAGTACTTC
CASSAGLVTQETQYF
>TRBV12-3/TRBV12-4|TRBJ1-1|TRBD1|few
TGTGCCAGCAGTTTGGGGACAGGGGTGGTGAACACTGAAGCTTTCTTT
CASSLGTGVVNTEAFF
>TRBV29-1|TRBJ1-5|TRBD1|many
TGCAGCGTGAGACAGGGCACTCAGCCCCAGCATTTT
CSVRQGTQPQHF
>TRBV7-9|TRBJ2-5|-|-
TGTGCCAGCAGCTTAATTGAGGGAGAGACCCAGTACTTC
CASSLIEGETQYF
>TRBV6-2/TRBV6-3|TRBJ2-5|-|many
TGTGCCAGCGTGGATAGCCCCACGTTGGAGACCCAGTACTTC
CASVDSPTLETQYF
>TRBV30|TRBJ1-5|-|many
TGTGCCTGGATAGGGAATCAGCCCCAGCATTTT
CAWIGNQPQHF
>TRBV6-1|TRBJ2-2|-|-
TGTGCCAGCACCGAAGGGGGGGGCCTCACCGGGGAGCTGTTTTTT
CASTEGGGLTGELFF
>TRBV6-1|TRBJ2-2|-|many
TGTGCCAGCAGCCGCGGGACAGCCGGGGAGCTGTTTTTT
CASSRGTAGELFF
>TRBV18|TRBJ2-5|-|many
TGTGCCAGCTCACCATCCCCTCAAGAGACCCAGTACTTC
CASSPSPQETQYF
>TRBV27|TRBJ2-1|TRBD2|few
TGTGCCAGCAGTTTATCGGAGCGGGGGGGCCGTCATGAGCAGTTCTTC
CASSLSERGGRHEQFF
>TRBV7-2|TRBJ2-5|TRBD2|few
TGTGCCAGCAGCCTTTCCGGGACTAGTGAGGAGACCCAGTACTTC
CASSLSGTSEETQYF
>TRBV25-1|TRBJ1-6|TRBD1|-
TGTGCCAGCAGTTCCGGGACAGGGGTCAGAGCACCCCTCCACTTT
CASSSGTGVRAPLHF
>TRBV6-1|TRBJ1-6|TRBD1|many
TGTGCCAGCAGGTGGACAGGCTTGTATTCACCCCTCCACTTT
CASRWTGLYSPLHF
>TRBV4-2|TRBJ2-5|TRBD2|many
TGTGCCAGCAGCCAAGATCTAGCGACTAGCGGGAGAGGGGAGACCCAGTACTTC
CASSQDLATSGRGETQYF
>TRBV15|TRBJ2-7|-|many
TGTGCCACCAGCAGGGACGCGACCTACGAGCAGTACTTC
CATSRDATYEQYF
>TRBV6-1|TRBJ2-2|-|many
TGTGCCAGCATGTACACCGGGGAGCTGTTTTTT
CASMYTGELFF
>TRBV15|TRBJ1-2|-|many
TGTGCCACCAGCAGTGCAAACTATGGCTACACCTTC
CATSSANYGYTF
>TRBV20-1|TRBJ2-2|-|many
TGCAGTGCTAGGCGTGGACACTTCACCGGGGAGCTGTTTTTT
CSARRGHFTGELFF
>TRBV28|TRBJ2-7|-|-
TGTGCCAGCAGTACCGATTCAAGGCCCTACGAGCAGTACTTC
CASSTDSRPYEQYF
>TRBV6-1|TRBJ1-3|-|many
TGTGCCAGCAGTGAAGTGATGGAGGCCTCTGGAAACACCATATATTTT
CASSEVMEASGNTIYF
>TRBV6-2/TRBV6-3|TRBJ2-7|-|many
TGTGCCACCAGACTGGACCTACCCTCCTACGAGCAGTACTTC
CATRLDLPSYEQYF
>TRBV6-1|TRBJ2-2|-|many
TGTGCCAGCAGTGAACTTTCCGGGGAGCTGTTTTTT
CASSELSGELFF
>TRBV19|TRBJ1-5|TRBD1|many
TGTGCCAGTAGTTTCCCGGGACAGGGTAGTCAGCCCCAGCATTTT
CASSFPGQGSQPQHF
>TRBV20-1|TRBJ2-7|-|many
TGCAGTGCTAGACCCCCCTACCAGGCCTCCTACGAGCAGTACTTC
CSARPPYQASYEQYF
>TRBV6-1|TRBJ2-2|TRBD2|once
TGTGCCATCCTAGCGGGAGTGGACACCGGGGAGCTGTTTTTT
CAILAGVDTGELFF
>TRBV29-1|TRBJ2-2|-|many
TGCAGCGTTGCGGCCTTCGAGCGCGCCGGGGAGCTGTTTTTT
CSVAAFERAGELFF
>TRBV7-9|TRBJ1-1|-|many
TGTGCCAGCAGCCCGCGGGTGTTTGAAGCTTTCTTT
CASSPRVFEAFF
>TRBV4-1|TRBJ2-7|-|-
TGCGCCAGCAGCCAAGGGGCCGGGAACAGTGACTACGAGCAGTACTTC
CASSQGAGNSDYEQYF
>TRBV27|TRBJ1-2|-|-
TGTGCCAGCAGTTTTTTAGGCAGAACCTTGGGCTACACCTTC
CASSFLGRTLGYTF
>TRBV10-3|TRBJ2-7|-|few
TGTGCCATCAGCCAGGGGTACGAGCAGTACTTC
CAISQGYEQYF
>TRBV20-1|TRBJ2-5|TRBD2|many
TGCAGTGCTAGAGATCCGGCTAGCGGGAGGATGCTAGGGGAGACCCAGTACTTC
CSARDPASGRMLGETQYF
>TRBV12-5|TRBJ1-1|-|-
TGTGCTAGTGGTTTGAGCGGAAACACTGAAGCTTTCTTT
CASGLSGNTEAFF
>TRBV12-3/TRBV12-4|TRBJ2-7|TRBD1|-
TGTGCCAGCAGCCGGACAGGGGGCGTTTCCTACGAGCAGTACTTC
CASSRTGGVSYEQYF
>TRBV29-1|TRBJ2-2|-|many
TGCAGCGTTCGAAGGAACACCGGGGAGCTGTTTTTT
CSVRRNTGELFF
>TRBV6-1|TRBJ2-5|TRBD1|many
TGTGCCAGCAGGGCAGGGGGATTAGAGACCCAGTACTTC
CASRAGGLETQYF
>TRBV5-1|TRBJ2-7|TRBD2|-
TGCGCCAGCAGCCCCCAGCCGGGACTAGCAGGATACGAGCAGTACTTC
CASSPQPGLAGYEQYF
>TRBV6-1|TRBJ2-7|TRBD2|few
TGTGCCAGCAGCCACCGGACTAGCGGGGCCTACGAGCAGTACTTC
CASSHRTSGAYEQYF
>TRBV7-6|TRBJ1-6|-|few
TGTGCCAGCAGCTTAACGGACAGTTTTTATTCACCCCTCCACTTT
CASSLTDSFYSPLHF
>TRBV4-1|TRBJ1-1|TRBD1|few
TGCGCCAGCAGCCGGTCCCTGGGACAGGGATTGAACACTGAAGCTTTCTTT
CASSRSLGQGLNTEAFF
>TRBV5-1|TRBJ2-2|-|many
TGCGCCAGCAGCACAACTGGGGCCGGGTACGGGGAGCTGTTTTTT
CASSTTGAGYGELFF
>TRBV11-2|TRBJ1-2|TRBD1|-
TGTGCCAGCAGCCGGGGACAGGGGATAGGCGGCTACACCTTC
CASSRGQGIGGYTF